The 18 T cell receptor beta chains below all came from one sample that was sequenced in a study of T cells after yellow fever vaccination (dated by TCRdb to between 2018 and 2021). Libraries were constructed by 5' RACE. Sequencing was performed on an Illumina NovaSeq 6000. The public reads were quality trimmed at Q25 with fastp and then assembled into clones with MiXCR by TCRdb, keeping productive beta chains. All rows with the same CDR3 protein become a single entry with the most common DNA and genes. The sample includes some 160,000 distinct CDR3 sequences, with around 9.7% observed a single time. Approximately 35% of the sample is held by the ten biggest clonotypes. The intended sense of this specimen's treatment or condition label: live attenuated yellow fever vaccine strain. This specimen was CD8+ T cells sorted from PBMCs, taken 45 days after the yellow fever booster vaccination. These receptors came from a man younger than 35 who received the YFV17D yellow fever vaccine.

This clonotype was detected ten times or more. The genes are TRBV29-1 and TRBJ2-2; D is undetermined. The CDR3 has 14 amino acids. Looked up from germline, CDR1 is SQVTM and CDR2 is ANQGSEA. Trimming took off 2 bases at V and 7 bases at J, with 14 bases between the two ends. CDR3 sequence reads: CSVETRPMGGELFF. CDR3 in DNA: TGCAGCGTTGAAACACGACCGATGGGCGGGGAGCTGTTTTTT.

There are a few counts of this clonotype. This chain links TRBV4-3 with TRBJ1-1; 8 positions match TRBD1. J was trimmed by 4 bases and V by 3 bases; bases with no gene match: 7. This CDR3 spans 15 amino acids. Germline V CDR1 and CDR2: LGHNA, YSLEER. In nucleotides, the CDR3 is TGCGCCAGCAGCCAGGAGGACAGGGAGGGCACTGAAGCTTTCTTT. Residues: CASSQEDREGTEAFF.

This clonotype was detected many times. The rearrangement uses TRBV7-2 and TRBJ1-6; D call uncertain. CDR1 is SGHTA, CDR2 FQGNSA, per germline. This CDR3 region has 13 residues. Trimming took 1 base from V and 10 from J, leaving 8 bases between them. In nucleotides, the CDR3 is TGTGCCAGCAGCTTAGGGAATAGATCACCCCTCCACTTT. Protein: CASSLGNRSPLHF.

This clonotype occurred a few times. The rearrangement links TRBV7-8 to TRBJ2-7, with D hard to call. Deletions cut 4 bases from V and 4 bases from J, with 20 bases between. The CDR3 spans 16 residues. Germline CDR1 reads SGHVS; CDR2 reads FQNEAQ. For the CDR3, the DNA is TGTGCCAGCAGCTCCGGCAGAGAAACGGGCAGGTACGAGCAGTACGTC. Protein product: CASSSGRETGRYEQYV.

This clonotype was seen a few times. The chain links TRBV5-5 to TRBJ2-1; D not resolved. CDR3 length: 16 residues. The germline V gene has CDR1 SGHKS and CDR2 YYEKEE (reference sequence). V was shortened by 0 bases and J by 3 bases, with 13 bases between the two germline ends. The CDR3 here is CASSLAEFLGYNEQFF. DNA for the CDR3: TGTGCCAGCAGCTTGGCCGAGTTTTTGGGCTACAATGAGCAGTTCTTC.

CDR3 nucleotide sequence: TGTGCCAGCAGCGTAGCCGCGGGACTAGCGGGGGCAGACAGGTCCTACAATGAGCAGTTCTTC. It is translated as CASSVAAGLAGADRSYNEQFF. The V and J genes are TRBV9 and TRBJ2-1; 14 bases fit TRBD2. The ends lost 0 bases at V and 1 base at J; junction bases unmatched: 12. CDR3 size: 21 residues. The germline V gene has CDR1 SGDLS and CDR2 YYNGEE.

For the CDR3, the DNA is TGCAGTGCTCTGACAGGGAGTAACTATGGCTACACCTTC. Translated: CSALTGSNYGYTF. The V call is TRBV20-1, the J call TRBJ1-2, with TRBD1 matching 7 bases. The V segment lost 5 bases and the J segment 1 base; nucleotides outside the gene matches: 4. CDR1 DFQATT and CDR2 SNEGSKA come from the germline V gene (reference sequence). The CDR3 totals 13 residues.

This rearrangement joins TRBV7-2 to TRBJ2-1, with a weak D call TRBD1 (5 bases). Trimming pared 2 bases from V and 8 bases from J, leaving 19 bases between. CDR1 is SGHTA, CDR2 FQGNSA, per germline. The CDR3 loop spans 16 amino acids. The CDR3 DNA reads as TGTGCCAGCAGCTTATTAAGGGCAGGGCTAGTCCATGAGCAGTTCTTC. It translates to CASSLLRAGLVHEQFF.

This chain connects TRBV4-1 to TRBJ2-1; the D is unclear. Trimming cost V 2 bases and J 5 bases, with 4 bases left between them. Germline V CDR1 and CDR2: MGHRA, YSYEKL. CDR3 length equals 12 residues. The CDR3 coding sequence is TGCGCCAGCAGCCAAACCAACAATGAGCAGTTCTTC. Translating it yields CASSQTNNEQFF.

This clonotype was seen ten or more times. The chain has TRBV4-1 and TRBJ2-7; TRBD1 matches at 10 bases. Germline V gives CDR1 MGHRA, CDR2 YSYEKL. V lost 5 bases, J lost 7 bases, and 11 bases stayed unmatched. This CDR3 region has 15 residues. The chain's CDR3 is CASSTRQGASPEQYF. CDR3 bases: TGCGCCAGCAGCACGCGACAGGGGGCGTCTCCTGAGCAGTACTTC.

This clonotype was observed a handful of times. The chain links TRBV5-1 to TRBJ2-5, with a tentative D call TRBD1 (5 bases). Germline CDR1 and CDR2: SGHRS and YFSETQ. The CDR3 runs to 13 residues. Trimming removed 0 bases at V and 4 bases at J, with 7 bases between. The CDR3 here is CASSLEGAETQYF. The CDR3 region has the DNA TGCGCCAGCAGCTTGGAAGGGGCAGAGACCCAGTACTTC.

This clonotype appeared many times. This chain connects TRBV4-3 to TRBJ1-5; a weak D match, TRBD1 (5 bases). Germline V CDR1 and CDR2: LGHNA, YSLEER. The CDR3 sequence is 16 residues long. V dropped 3 bases and J dropped 2 bases, with 14 bases sitting between them. The CDR3 region has the DNA TGCGCCAGCAGCCAGACCGACAGTCGGGGCAATCAGCCCCAGCATTTT. Protein: CASSQTDSRGNQPQHF.

This clonotype showed up just a few times. V gene TRBV7-2 combines with J gene TRBJ2-1; 12 bases fit TRBD1. The CDR3 loop spans 16 amino acids. The ends lost 1 base at V and 6 bases at J; junction bases unmatched: 4. Germline lookup yields CDR1 SGHTA and CDR2 FQGNSA. For the CDR3, the DNA is TGTGCCAGCAGCTTAGATTGGGACAGGGGGCTCAATGAGCAGTTCTTC. Protein: CASSLDWDRGLNEQFF.

This chain connects TRBV29-1 to TRBJ2-1; TRBD2 aligns across 7 bases. The ends lost 7 bases at V and 7 bases at J; junction bases unmatched: 7. The CDR3 runs 12 residues. In germline, CDR1 is SQVTM, CDR2 ANQGSEA. CDR3 sequence (DNA): TGCAGCGGGGGTAGGGAGGGGAATGAGCAGTTCTTC. Protein: CSGGREGNEQFF.

This clonotype was detected only a few times. The chain joins TRBV14 to TRBJ2-7; D unresolved. Per the germline V gene, CDR1 is SGHDN and CDR2 is FVKESK. CDR3 length: 11 residues. Trimming pared 5 bases from V and 9 bases from J, leaving 11 bases between. CDR3 coding DNA: TGTGCCAGCAGCTCCGCCTCCTGGCAGTACTTC. This gives the protein CASSSASWQYF.

This clonotype was seen only a few times. This sequence joins TRBV7-2 and TRBJ2-2; D remains unclear. This CDR3 contains 17 residues. Looked up from germline, CDR1 is SGHTA and CDR2 is FQGNSA. The V end lost 0 bases, the J end lost 7 bases, and 18 bases lay between the germline ends. The CDR3 spells CASSLAGSETLVGELFF. In nucleotides, the CDR3 is TGTGCCAGCAGCTTAGCGGGGTCAGAGACCCTAGTCGGGGAGCTGTTTTTT.

The chain carries TRBV29-1 and TRBJ2-7; no reliable D call. The CDR3 has 12 residues. Germline V CDR1 and CDR2: SQVTM, ANQGSEA. Trimming took 0 bases from V and 7 from J, leaving 10 bases between them. CDR3 in DNA: TGCAGCGTTGAAGATGCGATGGAAGAGCAGTACTTC. Protein: CSVEDAMEEQYF.

In this sample, this clonotype turned up a few times. This chain connects TRBV7-6 to TRBJ2-3; 10 positions agree with TRBD2. CDR1 and CDR2 from the germline V gene are SGHVS and FNYEAQ. The ends lost 5 bases at V and 0 bases at J; junction bases unmatched: 2. The CDR3 length is 15 residues. CDR3 sequence (DNA): TGTGCCAGCAGCGAACTAGCGGGGAGCACAGATACGCAGTATTTT. Protein product: CASSELAGSTDTQYF.